Shown below are 10 T cell receptor beta chains from a single sample sequenced in a study of T cells in Graves' hyperthyroidism and ophthalmopathy. The CDR3 regions of TCR beta were amplified from RNA transcripts. With the HTBI primer set, the TCR CDR3 went through a first round of RT-PCR. Each CDR3 protein gets one entry after TCRdb re-called the multiplex PCR reads with MiXCR. Counted here are 550,000 to 800,000 distinct CDR3 sequences, 15% to 20% occurring once; the ten biggest clones make up around a sixth. The sequenced sample was blood. The receptors originated from a man between 45 and 60 years old with Graves' hyperthyroidism.

This clonotype has at least ten counts. The chain couples TRBV12-3 or TRBV12-4 to TRBJ2-5; D is possibly TRBD1 or TRBD2 (6 bases each). V was clipped by 2 bases and J by 5 bases, with 12 bases between them. This CDR3 contains 14 residues. The CDR3 loop reads CASSLRGAGETQYF. DNA of the CDR3: TGTGCCAGCAGTTTAAGGGGGGCTGGGGAGACCCAGTACTTC.

This clonotype was found a few times. The chain uses TRBV5-1 and TRBJ2-1; 15 bases agree with TRBD2. CDR3 length: 16 residues. CDR1 is SGHRS, CDR2 YFSETQ, per germline. Trimming at V came to 7 bases and at J to 0 bases, leaving 2 bases not matched to a gene. In DNA form, the CDR3 reads TGCGCCAGCGGACTAGCGGGAGGGTCCTCCTACAATGAGCAGTTCTTC. Translation: CASGLAGGSSYNEQFF. The variable domain in full, completed from reference TRBV5-1 and TRBJ2-1, reads KAGVTQTPRYLIKTRGQQVTLSCSPISGHRSVSWYQQTPGQGLQFLFEYFSETQRNKGNFPGRFSGRQFSNSRSEMNVSTLELGDSALYLCASGLAGGSSYNEQFFGPGTRLTVL.

This clonotype was seen just once. This may arise from a read error, as a much more abundant clone is one base away. The chain combines TRBV30 with TRBJ2-1; 11 positions match TRBD1. With V trimmed by 5 bases and J by 7 bases, 7 bases remained unmatched. The CDR3 consists of 14 residues. Germline assignment: CDR1 GTSNPN and CDR2 SVGIG (reference sequence). The CDR3 is CAWSGTGGLNEQFF. In nucleotides, the CDR3 is TGTGCCTGGTCCGGGACAGGGGGGTTAAATGAGCAGTTCTTC.

This clonotype was seen many times. The rearrangement joins TRBV7-3 to TRBJ2-1; 8 bases align to TRBD2. This CDR3 contains 14 residues. J gave up 6 bases and V 2 bases, and 3 bases lay outside the gene matches. Germline V gene sequence: CDR1 SGHTA, CDR2 FQGTGA. CDR3 in amino acids: CASSLGLASNEQFF. In DNA, the CDR3 is TGTGCCAGCAGCTTAGGACTAGCCTCCAATGAGCAGTTCTTC.

This clonotype occurred a few times. Here the CDR3 DNA reads TGTGCCAGCAGTGAAGTGGGTGCTAATGAAAAACTGTTTTTT. This translates into CASSEVGANEKLFF. The chain couples TRBV6-1 to TRBJ1-4; D is ambiguous. This CDR3 spans 14 amino acids. Trimming took off 1 base at V and 3 bases at J, with 6 bases between the two ends. Germline CDR1 and CDR2: MNHNS and SASEGT.

This clonotype was seen ten or more times. The chain employs TRBV7-2 and TRBJ2-1; D is unresolved. Deletions cut 5 bases from V and 0 bases from J, with 14 bases between. This CDR3 spans 16 amino acids. Germline loops: CDR1 SGHTA, CDR2 FQGNSA. The CDR3 region is CASSRVYWGSYNEQFF. CDR3 sequence (DNA): TGTGCCAGCAGCCGCGTATATTGGGGCTCCTACAATGAGCAGTTCTTC.

This clonotype was detected ten times or more. V and J are TRBV10-3 and TRBJ2-2; possibly TRBD1 for D (6 bases). The V end lost 4 bases, the J end lost 4 bases, and 10 bases lay between the germline ends. This CDR3 is built from 14 residues. Germline loops: CDR1 ENHRY, CDR2 SYGVKD. The CDR3, as DNA: TGTGCCATCAGTGGGCAGGGGAGCACCGGGGAGCTGTTTTTT. Translated, it gives CAISGQGSTGELFF.

This chain connects TRBV29-1 to TRBJ1-1; weak D call: TRBD1 (6 bases). This CDR3 contains 13 residues. Per the germline V gene, CDR1 is SQVTM and CDR2 is ANQGSEA. V was clipped by 7 bases and J by 1 base, with 13 bases between them. This CDR3 reads CSEATGGNTEAFF. The CDR3 coding sequence is TGCAGCGAGGCGACAGGCGGGAACACTGAAGCTTTCTTT.

As regards this clonotype: A read error may be the cause here, since a much bigger clone is one base away. The rearrangement links TRBV27 to TRBJ2-1; 11 bases fit TRBD2. The CDR3 length is 18 residues. Germline CDR1 reads MNHEY; CDR2 reads SMNVEV (reference sequence). Here the CDR3 reads CASGLTLSGRVMRGEQFF. In DNA, the CDR3 is TGTGCCAGCGGTTTAACTCTTAGCGGGAGGGTCATGAGGGGGGAGCAGTTCTTC.

This clonotype has a count of ten or more. The V gene is TRBV4-1, the J gene TRBJ2-3; D gene ambiguous. Germline CDR1 reads MGHRA; CDR2 reads YSYEKL. The germline V and J ends were trimmed by 0 bases and 7 bases, with 5 bases remaining between them. The CDR3 covers 12 residues. CDR3 loop: CASSQDTNTQYF. The DNA of the CDR3 is TGCGCCAGCAGCCAAGATACTAATACGCAGTATTTT.